This is a list of T cell receptor beta chains from one sample in a study of PD-L1 blockade in urothelial cancer. The assay was immunoSEQ multiplex PCR, and TCRdb's table has in-frame clones only and misses some. The sample records 85,000 to 95,000 clones, 90% being singletons. This specimen consisted of PBMCs, obtained around atezolizumab (anti-PD-L1) treatment. The receptors here all came from a man in his fifties or sixties with urothelial cancer. CDR3s include the opening cysteine and the closing phenylalanine or tryptophan. D genes are given only for firm matches. Expanded clones get a size class; other rows say once, few or many, or leave the size out.

V gene: TRBV28; CDR3 length: 13; clone size: -; D gene: -; J gene: TRBJ2-4; CDR3 DNA: TGTGCCAGCAGTTTATGGGAGAAAAACATTCAGTACTTC; CDR3 protein: CASSLWEKNIQYF
V gene: TRBV15; CDR3 length: 14; clone size: -; D gene: TRBD2; J gene: TRBJ2-1; CDR3 DNA: TGTGCCACCAGAGCACTAGCGGGGGTAAATGAGCAGTTCTTC; CDR3 protein: CATRALAGVNEQFF
V gene: TRBV5-1; CDR3 length: 16; clone size: once; D gene: -; J gene: TRBJ2-1; CDR3 DNA: TGCGCCAGCAGCTTGGTGGGGAGTTTCGACTACAATGAGCAGTTCTTC; CDR3 protein: CASSLVGSFDYNEQFF
V gene: TRBV5-6; CDR3 length: 12; clone size: -; D gene: -; J gene: TRBJ2-7; CDR3 DNA: TGTGCCAGCAGCTTGGCCGCCTACGAGCAGTACTTC; CDR3 protein: CASSLAAYEQYF
V gene: TRBV19; CDR3 length: 13; clone size: once; D gene: -; J gene: TRBJ1-1; CDR3 DNA: TGTGCCAGTAGTTTGACAGTGGACACTGAAGCTTTCTTT; CDR3 protein: CASSLTVDTEAFF
V gene: TRBV9; CDR3 length: 13; clone size: -; D gene: -; J gene: TRBJ1-2; CDR3 DNA: TGTGCCAGCAGCAAAGTCAGGGGATATGGCTACACCTTC; CDR3 protein: CASSKVRGYGYTF
V gene: TRBV7-9; CDR3 length: 16; clone size: -; D gene: TRBD2; J gene: TRBJ2-7; CDR3 DNA: TGTGCCAGCAGCTTAAACAGGGCTAGCGGGACTTACGAGCAGTACTTC; CDR3 protein: CASSLNRASGTYEQYF
V gene: TRBV7-9; CDR3 length: 14; clone size: -; D gene: -; J gene: TRBJ2-3; CDR3 DNA: TGTGCCAGCAGCTGGAGCGGGAGCACAGATACGCAGTATTTT; CDR3 protein: CASSWSGSTDTQYF
V gene: TRBV7-8; CDR3 length: 14; clone size: -; D gene: TRBD1; J gene: TRBJ2-1; CDR3 DNA: TGTGCCAGCAGCCGAGGACAGGATAGTTATGAGCAGTTCTTC; CDR3 protein: CASSRGQDSYEQFF
V gene: TRBV11-2; CDR3 length: 13; clone size: -; D gene: -; J gene: TRBJ1-5; CDR3 DNA: TGTGCCAGCAGCTTATTTCAGGATCAGCCCCAGCATTTT; CDR3 protein: CASSLFQDQPQHF
V gene: TRBV5-1; CDR3 length: 14; clone size: -; D gene: TRBD2; J gene: TRBJ2-1; CDR3 DNA: TGCGCCAGCAGCTTGGCTAGCGGGATAAATGAGCAGTTCTTC; CDR3 protein: CASSLASGINEQFF
V gene: TRBV7-2; CDR3 length: 13; clone size: -; D gene: -; J gene: TRBJ2-2; CDR3 DNA: TGTGCCAGCAGCTTCGCTCAGTTCGGGGAGCTGTTTTTT; CDR3 protein: CASSFAQFGELFF
V gene: TRBV28; CDR3 length: 12; clone size: few; D gene: -; J gene: TRBJ2-7; CDR3 DNA: TGTGCCAGCAGTTCCTCCACAGCAGAGCAGTACTTC; CDR3 protein: CASSSSTAEQYF
V gene: TRBV2; CDR3 length: 14; clone size: -; D gene: TRBD1; J gene: TRBJ1-1; CDR3 DNA: TGTGCCAGCAGTCGACAGGGGGGGAACACTGAAGCTTTCTTT; CDR3 protein: CASSRQGGNTEAFF
V gene: TRBV4-3; CDR3 length: 14; clone size: -; D gene: -; J gene: TRBJ2-7; CDR3 DNA: TGCGCCAGCAGCCAAGAAGGGAGGAGCGACGAGCAGTACTTC; CDR3 protein: CASSQEGRSDEQYF
V gene: TRBV18; CDR3 length: 15; clone size: -; D gene: -; J gene: TRBJ2-2; CDR3 DNA: TGTGCCAGCTCACCACCGTCAAGTCGGACCGGGGAGCTGTTTTTT; CDR3 protein: CASSPPSSRTGELFF
V gene: TRBV28; CDR3 length: 14; clone size: -; D gene: TRBD1; J gene: TRBJ2-7; CDR3 DNA: TGTGCCAGCTTCACCGGGACAGGGATCCACGAGCAGTACTTC; CDR3 protein: CASFTGTGIHEQYF
V gene: TRBV5-4; CDR3 length: 12; clone size: once; D gene: -; J gene: TRBJ2-7; CDR3 DNA: TGTGCCAGCAGCTTTGCGCCGGGTGAGCAGTACTTC; CDR3 protein: CASSFAPGEQYF
V gene: TRBV7-2; CDR3 length: 16; clone size: -; D gene: TRBD1; J gene: TRBJ2-1; CDR3 DNA: TGTGCCAGCAGCGGAAGAACAGGGGGCGCGGGGAATGAGCAGTTCTTC; CDR3 protein: CASSGRTGGAGNEQFF
V gene: TRBV5-4; CDR3 length: 17; clone size: -; D gene: TRBD1; J gene: TRBJ2-1; CDR3 DNA: TGTGCCAGCAGCTCCCAAATAGGGACAGGGGGCTACAATGAGCAGTTCTTC; CDR3 protein: CASSSQIGTGGYNEQFF
V gene: TRBV15; CDR3 length: 17; clone size: -; D gene: TRBD2; J gene: TRBJ2-1; CDR3 DNA: TGTGCCACCAGCACCCTTATAGCGGGAGGGACCTACAATGAGCAGTTCTTC; CDR3 protein: CATSTLIAGGTYNEQFF
V gene: TRBV6-5; CDR3 length: 14; clone size: few; D gene: -; J gene: TRBJ1-6; CDR3 DNA: TGTGCCAGCAGTTACACAGGGTTGAGTTCACCCCTCCACTTT; CDR3 protein: CASSYTGLSSPLHF
V gene: TRBV9; CDR3 length: 11; clone size: -; D gene: -; J gene: TRBJ1-2; CDR3 DNA: TGTGCCAGCAGGTTGAACTCTGGCTACACCTTC; CDR3 protein: CASRLNSGYTF
V gene: TRBV20-1; CDR3 length: 11; clone size: -; D gene: -; J gene: TRBJ2-1; CDR3 DNA: TGCAGTGCTAGAGACTTGTTCGAGCAGTTCTTC; CDR3 protein: CSARDLFEQFF
V gene: TRBV6-1; CDR3 length: 13; clone size: -; D gene: -; J gene: TRBJ1-2; CDR3 DNA: TGTGCCAGCACGCGGGAGATCAACTATGGCTACACCTTC; CDR3 protein: CASTREINYGYTF
V gene: TRBV30; CDR3 length: 11; clone size: -; D gene: -; J gene: TRBJ1-1; CDR3 DNA: TGTGCCTGGAACAGGAACACTGAAGCTTTCTTT; CDR3 protein: CAWNRNTEAFF
V gene: TRBV5-6; CDR3 length: 14; clone size: -; D gene: TRBD1; J gene: TRBJ1-2; CDR3 DNA: TGTGCCAGCAGCGAGGACAGGGGTATCTATGGCTACACCTTC; CDR3 protein: CASSEDRGIYGYTF
V gene: TRBV7-2; CDR3 length: 15; clone size: -; D gene: -; J gene: TRBJ2-1; CDR3 DNA: TGTGCCAGCAGCTTAGCGGGGGCGGTTTACAATGAGCAGTTCTTC; CDR3 protein: CASSLAGAVYNEQFF
V gene: TRBV5-6; CDR3 length: 14; clone size: -; D gene: TRBD2; J gene: TRBJ2-2; CDR3 DNA: TGTGCCAGCAGCTCAGGGACTATCACCGGGGAGCTGTTTTTT; CDR3 protein: CASSSGTITGELFF
V gene: TRBV28; CDR3 length: 14; clone size: -; D gene: TRBD1; J gene: TRBJ2-4; CDR3 DNA: TGTGCCAGCAGTGCCCGGGACAGGGGGCTCATTCAGTACTTC; CDR3 protein: CASSARDRGLIQYF
V gene: TRBV30; CDR3 length: 13; clone size: -; D gene: -; J gene: TRBJ2-7; CDR3 DNA: TGTGCCTGGAATAGCGGAGGGGAAAACGAGCAGTACTTC; CDR3 protein: CAWNSGGENEQYF
V gene: TRBV6-5; CDR3 length: 15; clone size: -; D gene: TRBD2; J gene: TRBJ2-3; CDR3 DNA: TGTGCCAGCAGTCCCCGGGGTAGCGGGGGGGATACGCAGTATTTT; CDR3 protein: CASSPRGSGGDTQYF
V gene: TRBV4-3; CDR3 length: 15; clone size: -; D gene: TRBD2; J gene: TRBJ2-2; CDR3 DNA: TGCGCCAGCAGCCAATTGGCGGGAGGCCCCGGGGAGCTGTTTTTT; CDR3 protein: CASSQLAGGPGELFF
V gene: TRBV5-1; CDR3 length: 13; clone size: many; D gene: -; J gene: TRBJ1-5; CDR3 DNA: TGCGCCAGCAGCTTGGACGATGCGGGGCCCCAGCATTTT; CDR3 protein: CASSLDDAGPQHF
V gene: TRBV5-8; CDR3 length: 16; clone size: -; D gene: -; J gene: TRBJ1-6; CDR3 DNA: TGTGCCAGCGCACCGGAGGGAACCTCCTATAATTCACCCCTCCACTTT; CDR3 protein: CASAPEGTSYNSPLHF